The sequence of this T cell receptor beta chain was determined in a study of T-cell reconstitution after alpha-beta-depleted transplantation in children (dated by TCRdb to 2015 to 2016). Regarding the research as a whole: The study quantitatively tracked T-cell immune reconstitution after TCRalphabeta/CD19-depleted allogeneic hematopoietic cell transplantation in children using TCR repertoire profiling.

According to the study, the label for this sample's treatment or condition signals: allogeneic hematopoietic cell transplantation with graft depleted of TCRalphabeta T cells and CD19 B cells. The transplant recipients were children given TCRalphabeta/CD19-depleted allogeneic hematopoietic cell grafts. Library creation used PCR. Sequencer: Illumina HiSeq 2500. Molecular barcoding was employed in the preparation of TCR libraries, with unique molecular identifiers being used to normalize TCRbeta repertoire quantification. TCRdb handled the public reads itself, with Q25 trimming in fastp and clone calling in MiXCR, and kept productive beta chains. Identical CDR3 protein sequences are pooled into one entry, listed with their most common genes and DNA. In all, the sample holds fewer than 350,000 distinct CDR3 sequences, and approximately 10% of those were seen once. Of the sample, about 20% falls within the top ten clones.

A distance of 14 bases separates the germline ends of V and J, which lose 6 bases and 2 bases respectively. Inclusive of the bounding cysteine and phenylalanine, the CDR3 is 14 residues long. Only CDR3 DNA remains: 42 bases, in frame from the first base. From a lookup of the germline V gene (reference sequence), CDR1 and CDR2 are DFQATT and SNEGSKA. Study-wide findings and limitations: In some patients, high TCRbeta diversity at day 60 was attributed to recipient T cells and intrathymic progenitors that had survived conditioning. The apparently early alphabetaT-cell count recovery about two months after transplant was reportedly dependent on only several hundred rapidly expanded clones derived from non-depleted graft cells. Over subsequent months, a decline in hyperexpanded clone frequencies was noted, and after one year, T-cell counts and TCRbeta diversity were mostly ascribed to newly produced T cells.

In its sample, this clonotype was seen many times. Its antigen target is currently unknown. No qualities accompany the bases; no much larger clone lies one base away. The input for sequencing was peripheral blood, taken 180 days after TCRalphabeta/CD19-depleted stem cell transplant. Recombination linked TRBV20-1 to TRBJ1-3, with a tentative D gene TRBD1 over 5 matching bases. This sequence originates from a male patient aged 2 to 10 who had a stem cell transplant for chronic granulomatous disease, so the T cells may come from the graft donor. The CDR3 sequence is CSAVSLGAGNTIYF. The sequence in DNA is TGCAGTGCCGTGAGCTTGGGGGCTGGAAACACCATATATTTT.